Following are 16 T cell receptor beta chains from one sample sequenced in a study of cytotoxic CD8 clonotypes in ibrutinib-treated CLL. Profiling relied on immunoSEQ multiplex PCR, and the TCRdb table lists in-frame clones only, not all of them. The repertoire holds fewer than 10,000 clones, with roughly three quarters as singletons. The sequenced sample was PBMCs, obtained before ibrutinib treatment. These receptors were taken from a human donor with chronic lymphocytic leukemia.

V usage is TRBV5-6 and J usage is TRBJ1-1; D gene unclear. Trimming took off 6 bases at V and 6 bases at J, with 15 bases between the two ends. The CDR3 runs to 13 residues. Germline-derived CDR1 and CDR2 are SGHDT and YYEEEE. The CDR3 coding sequence is TGTGCCAGCACTAGGGCCTTCGAGGCTGAAGCTTTCTTT. It translates to CASTRAFEAEAFF.

The genes are TRBV7-8 and TRBJ2-3, with 10 bases that match TRBD2. Trimming cost V 2 bases and J 4 bases; bases outside gene matches: 6. The CDR3 extends over 16 amino acids. CDR1 and CDR2 (germline): SGHVS, FQNEAQ. The CDR3 DNA reads TGTGCCAGCAGCTTATTAGCGGGAGGTGTCGCAGATACGCAGTATTTT. This codes for CASSLLAGGVADTQYF.

The chain joins TRBV13 to TRBJ1-5; TRBD1 matches 7 bases. The germline V gene has CDR1 PRHDT and CDR2 FYEKMQ (reference sequence). The V gene end was trimmed by 0 bases and the J gene end by 4 bases; junction bases not matched to a gene: 3. CDR3 size: 15 residues. Here the CDR3 reads CASSLGRQGNQPQHF. The DNA of the CDR3 is TGTGCCAGCAGCTTAGGCCGACAGGGAAATCAGCCCCAGCATTTT. The full variable domain, with the rest looked up from reference TRBV13 and TRBJ1-5, is AAGVIQSPRHLIKEKRETATLKCYPIPRHDTVYWYQQGPGQDPQFLISFYEKMQSDKGSIPDRFSAQQFSDYHSELNMSSLELGDSALYFCASSLGRQGNQPQHFGDGTRLSIL.

This clone showed up just a few times. The chain links TRBV4-1 to TRBJ2-1; 10 bases are a match to TRBD2. Germline trimming cut 0 bases from V and 8 bases from J; bases unmatched to any gene: 7. The CDR3 contains 16 residues. Germline assignment: CDR1 MGHRA and CDR2 YSYEKL. The CDR3 here is CASSQEGVAGGYEQFF. The CDR3 DNA reads as TGCGCCAGCAGCCAAGAAGGAGTAGCGGGAGGCTATGAGCAGTTCTTC.

Relative to its sample, this clone is medium-sized. The rearrangement joins TRBV30 to TRBJ2-3; perhaps TRBD1 as D (6 bases). The V gene's germline CDR1 is GTSNPN and CDR2 SVGIG (reference sequence). This CDR3 spans 13 amino acids. V dropped 2 bases and J dropped 3 bases, with 9 bases sitting between them. The CDR3 bases are TGTGCCTGGAGTAGTACAGGGACAGATACGCAGTATTTT. It codes for CAWSSTGTDTQYF.

The rearrangement links TRBV4-1 to TRBJ2-3, with a possible D match to TRBD1 (6 bases). CDR3 length equals 17 residues. CDR1 and CDR2 (germline): MGHRA, YSYEKL. Trimming removed 0 bases at V and 4 bases at J, with 17 bases between. The CDR3, as DNA: TGCGCCAGCAGCCAAGATACGAACAGGGACGTCCCAGATACGCAGTATTTT. This sequence encodes CASSQDTNRDVPDTQYF.

This chain connects TRBV6-1 to TRBJ2-7, with 7 bases identical to TRBD2. Germline CDR1 MNHNS, CDR2 SASEGT. The CDR3 contains 14 residues. J was trimmed by 2 bases and V by 5 bases; bases with no gene match: 6. The CDR3 nucleotides are TGTGCCAGCAGTCGGACTAGGGGAGCCTACGAGCAGTACTTC. This encodes CASSRTRGAYEQYF.

The chain couples TRBV6-1 to TRBJ1-1; tentatively, D is TRBD1 (5 bases). Germline CDR1 MNHNS, CDR2 SASEGT. The CDR3 covers 14 residues. Trimming stripped 6 bases from V and 5 bases from J, with 16 bases between. This CDR3 reads CASSLPGRRTEAFF. The CDR3 nucleotides are TGTGCCAGCAGCCTACCGGGACGAAGAACTGAAGCTTTCTTT.

The chain has TRBV28 and TRBJ2-7; D perhaps matches TRBD1 (5 bases). The CDR3 extends over 16 amino acids. Trimming shortened V by 7 bases and J by 1 base, and 20 bases separated the two germline ends. The germline CDR1 and CDR2 sequences are MDHEN and SYDVKM. The CDR3 is CASMTPGHLVSYEQYF. CDR3 nucleotides: TGTGCCAGCATGACGCCCGGACACTTAGTTTCCTACGAGCAGTACTTC. The full variable domain, rest sourced from reference TRBV28 and TRBJ2-7, is DVKVTQSSRYLVKRTGEKVFLECVQDMDHENMFWYRQDPGLGLRLIYFSYDVKMKEKGDIPEGYSVSREKKERFSLILESASTNQTSMYLCASMTPGHLVSYEQYFGPGTRLTVT.

This clone was seen only a few times. V usage is TRBV28 and J usage is TRBJ1-1; no firm D call. V was cut by 5 bases and J by 1 base, with 17 bases left in between. Germline loops: CDR1 MDHEN, CDR2 SYDVKM. CDR3 length: 16 amino acids. CDR3 region: CASSPNPGNRNTEAFF. The CDR3 DNA is TGTGCCAGCAGTCCAAATCCGGGAAACAGGAACACTGAAGCTTTCTTT. The complete variable domain, with remaining parts taken from reference TRBV28 and TRBJ1-1, reads DVKVTQSSRYLVKRTGEKVFLECVQDMDHENMFWYRQDPGLGLRLIYFSYDVKMKEKGDIPEGYSVSREKKERFSLILESASTNQTSMYLCASSPNPGNRNTEAFFGQGTRLTVV.

The chain recombines TRBV19 with TRBJ2-7; 7 nucleotides line up with TRBD1. Germline-derived CDR1 and CDR2 are LNHDA and SQIVND (reference sequence). The V and J ends lost 7 bases and 6 bases, in that order; junction bases with no gene match: 6. The CDR3 extends over 12 amino acids. The CDR3 coding sequence is TGTGCCAGTACGGACAGGCTCAGCGAGCAGTACTTC. Its translation is CASTDRLSEQYF.

This clone rates as medium-sized. The chain uses TRBV6-1 and TRBJ2-3; D remains ambiguous. Per the germline V gene, CDR1 is MNHNS and CDR2 is SASEGT. The V gene lost 1 base and the J gene lost 6 bases, with 17 bases spanning the gap. This CDR3 has 16 residues. The CDR3 spells CASSEVRALLTDTQYF. The DNA for the CDR3 is TGTGCCAGCAGTGAAGTCCGGGCCCTTCTAACCGATACGCAGTATTTT.

The chain links TRBV18 to TRBJ2-3, with 7 bases identical to TRBD2. This CDR3 comprises 14 residues. CDR1 KGHSH and CDR2 LQKENI come from the germline V gene. The J segment lost 6 bases and the V segment lost 4 bases, leaving 7 bases of the junction unmatched. The CDR3: CASSRSGDLDTQYF. The DNA of the CDR3 is TGTGCCAGCTCACGGAGCGGGGACCTTGATACGCAGTATTTT.

This sequence joins TRBV2 and TRBJ1-2, with D unresolved. The CDR3 runs to 12 residues. V was shortened by 7 bases and J by 4 bases, with 10 bases between the two germline ends. Germline CDR1 is SNHLY and CDR2 is FYNNEI. This CDR3 reads CASKGGSYGYTF. CDR3 coding DNA: TGTGCCAGCAAAGGCGGGAGCTATGGCTACACCTTC.

The gene calls are TRBV28 and TRBJ1-1; D unclear. This CDR3 comprises 15 residues. Germline CDR1 and CDR2: MDHEN and SYDVKM. V dropped 2 bases and J dropped 3 bases, with 13 bases sitting between them. CDR3 nucleotide sequence: TGTGCCAGCAGTTTAATCAAGGGATGGGACACTGAAGCTTTCTTT. Its translation: CASSLIKGWDTEAFF.

V and J are TRBV18 and TRBJ1-6; D remains ambiguous. The ends were cut back, 3 bases at V and 7 bases at J, with 16 bases in the middle. CDR1 and CDR2 from the germline V gene are KGHSH and LQKENI. The CDR3 totals 16 residues. CDR3: CASSPAGPGGNSPLHF. CDR3 in DNA: TGTGCCAGCTCACCCGCCGGGCCCGGAGGGAATTCACCCCTCCACTTT.